The sequence of this TCR beta chain was determined in a study of T cell changes during pregnancy in multiple sclerosis. Trimming shortened V by 7 bases and J by 0 bases, and 7 bases separated the two germline ends. The length of the CDR3 is 11 residues. In germline, CDR1 is SQVTM, CDR2 ANQGSEA. The method was immunoSEQ multiplex PCR; TCRdb's version includes in-frame clones alone and lacks a portion of them. The sample includes under 55,000 clones, 70% to 90% of them seen just once. This TCR was recovered from a female donor with multiple sclerosis, enrolled in a pregnancy study. V is TRBV29-1 and J is TRBJ2-7, with a possible D match to TRBD2 (5 bases). The sample here was peripheral blood, taken in the first trimester of pregnancy. The DNA for the CDR3 is TGCAGCGGTCGGGACTCCTACGAGCAGTACTTC. This translates into CSGRDSYEQYF.